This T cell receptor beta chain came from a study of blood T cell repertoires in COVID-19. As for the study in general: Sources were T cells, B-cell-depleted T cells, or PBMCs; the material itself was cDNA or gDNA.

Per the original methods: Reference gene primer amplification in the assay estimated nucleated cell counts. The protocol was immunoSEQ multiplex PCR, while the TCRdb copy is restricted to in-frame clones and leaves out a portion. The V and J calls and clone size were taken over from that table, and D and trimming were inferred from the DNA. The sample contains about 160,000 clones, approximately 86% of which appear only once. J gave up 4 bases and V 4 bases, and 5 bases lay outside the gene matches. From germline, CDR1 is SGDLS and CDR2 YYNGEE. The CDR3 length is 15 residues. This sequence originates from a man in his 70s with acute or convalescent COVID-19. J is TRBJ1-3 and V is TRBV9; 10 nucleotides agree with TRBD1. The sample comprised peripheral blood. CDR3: CASSLRQGAGNTIYF. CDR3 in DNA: TGTGCCAGCAGCCTCCGACAGGGGGCAGGAAACACCATATATTTT.